The clone carrying this TCR beta chain has just one count. No antigen is known for it. These data come from a study of cytomegalovirus exposure and HLA in healthy donors. Study-level background: Among the approximately 430 donors who were genotyped, over 70% fell in the genetic ancestry cluster that is associated with self-reported Caucasian donors. Study findings and constraints: Fewer N-insertions than the roughly 670-donor mean were reportedly shown by an Asian-associated ancestry cluster in a later analysis. Most CMV-associated TCR beta chains appeared HLA-restricted in a later analysis.

The CDR3 sequence is 20 residues long. CDR1 MGHRA and CDR2 YSYEKL come from the germline V gene. Trimming removed 4 bases from V and 8 bases from J; junction bases left unmatched: 20. The PCR used 60 Vbeta and 13 Jbeta primers. Sequencing was performed with immunoSEQ multiplex PCR; in TCRdb, only in-frame clones are kept and a portion is missing. In the table there are 140,000 or so clones, nearly 90% of which are singletons. The clonotype comes from a woman between 35 and 50 years old in good health and CMV-seronegative. V usage is TRBV4-1 and J usage is TRBJ2-3, with TRBD2 matching over 14 bases. The sample consisted of PBMCs. Here the CDR3 DNA reads TGCGCCAGCAGCCCATCCCCGGGACCGCGACTAGCGGGAGGGAAGGGTACGCAGTATTTT. Translation gives CASSPSPGPRLAGGKGTQYF.